This TCR beta chain was profiled in a study of cytomegalovirus exposure and HLA in healthy donors. As for the study in general: The approximately 120 validation repertoires, a later analysis reported, used the same platform as the 666 first-cohort repertoires. Study conclusions and caveats: It was 150 or so TCR beta chains that were listed as cytomegalovirus-associated. While the bulk of TCR sequences proved rare, some public TCRs turned up in many donors. The authors confirmed in vitro that three CMV-associated chains were specific for CMV antigens.

Assay used: immunoSEQ multiplex PCR; TCRdb lists only in-frame clones, some missing. The table has 150,000 to 200,000 clones, about 83% seen once. Notes on this clone: Its matching antigen is unknown.

The CDR3 is 17 residues long. Trimming cost V 4 bases and J 1 base, with 20 bases left between them. CDR1 SGHRS and CDR2 YFSETQ come from the germline V gene. This clonotype originated in a woman under 30 in good health and CMV-seronegative. V and J are TRBV5-1 and TRBJ1-1; D might be TRBD1 (5 bases). The sample comprised PBMCs. CDR3: CASSTFFSSGSNTEAFF. CDR3 nucleotide sequence: TGCGCCAGCAGCACTTTTTTTTCTTCAGGGTCGAACACTGAAGCTTTCTTT.